The 30 T cell receptor beta chains below were found in one sample sequenced in a study of early T cells in non-severe SARS-CoV-2 infection. TCRdb analysed the 5' RACE reads with MiXCR anew, one entry per CDR3 protein. This table holds roughly 61,000 distinct CDR3 sequences, about 10% found once. The sequencing input was whole blood. These receptors originate from an adult who was a healthcare worker with PCR-confirmed SARS-CoV-2 infection or an uninfected control (not recorded which).

This clonotype was recorded at least ten times. The chain is built from TRBV27 and TRBJ2-1, with 14 bases that match TRBD2. CDR1 is MNHEY and CDR2 is SMNVEV in the germline V gene (reference sequence). The CDR3 is 16 residues long. The V segment lost 6 bases and the J segment 6 bases; nucleotides outside the gene matches: 7. The DNA for the CDR3 is TGTGCCAGCAGCGTCCCGACTAGCGGGAGGGCCAATGAGCAGTTCTTC. It yields the protein CASSVPTSGRANEQFF.

The chain carries TRBV11-2 and TRBJ2-1; TRBD2 matches 7 bases. Germline V CDR1 and CDR2: SGHAT, FQNNGV. The V and J ends lost 5 bases and 0 bases, in that order; junction bases with no gene match: 7. The CDR3 spans 16 residues. The chain's CDR3 is CASSPVRGSSYNEQFF. CDR3 bases: TGTGCCAGCAGCCCCGTACGCGGGAGCTCCTACAATGAGCAGTTCTTC.

This clonotype was counted at least ten times. This chain links TRBV6-6 with TRBJ1-1; possible D gene TRBD1, 6 bases. CDR3 length: 16 amino acids. In germline, CDR1 is MNHNY, CDR2 SVGAGI (reference sequence). The V end was cut by 6 bases, the J end by 0 bases, with 17 bases between. The CDR3 DNA reads TGTGCCAGCAGGCTTAAGACAGGACGAATGAACACTGAAGCTTTCTTT. The encoded protein is CASRLKTGRMNTEAFF.

The J gene is TRBJ2-2, the V gene TRBV5-1, with 7 nucleotides matching TRBD1. The junction had 3 bases not matched to a gene; V was cut back by 4 bases and J by 0 bases. Germline V gives CDR1 SGHRS, CDR2 YFSETQ. The CDR3 loop spans 15 amino acids. CDR3 nucleotides: TGCGCCAGCAGCCCGGGACAGCCGAACACCGGGGAGCTGTTTTTT. Its protein product is CASSPGQPNTGELFF.

This clonotype was recorded many times. The chain combines TRBV7-6 with TRBJ1-2; D is undetermined. V was shortened by 5 bases and J by 8 bases, with 12 bases between the two germline ends. The CDR3 loop spans 12 amino acids. Germline CDR1 reads SGHVS; CDR2 reads FNYEAQ. DNA for the CDR3: TGTGCCAGCAGCGCTTACAGCAGCGGCTACACCTTC. Residues: CASSAYSSGYTF.

The V gene is TRBV13, the J gene TRBJ2-5; D is perhaps TRBD2 (5 bases). V shed 4 bases and J shed 1 base, with 10 bases lying between them. CDR3 length equals 14 residues. Germline assignment: CDR1 PRHDT and CDR2 FYEKMQ (reference sequence). CDR3 protein: CASSSKDFQETQYF. The CDR3 bases are TGTGCCAGCAGCTCCAAGGACTTCCAAGAGACCCAGTACTTC.

The chain combines TRBV6-2 or TRBV6-3 with TRBJ2-1, with D uncertain. The germline V and J ends were trimmed by 6 bases and 9 bases, with 12 bases remaining between them. The CDR3 contains 12 residues. CDR1 is MNHEY, CDR2 SVGEGT, per germline. CDR3 nucleotide sequence: TGTGCCAGCAGCTACCGGTACCTTGAGCAGTTCTTC. Encoded protein: CASSYRYLEQFF.

This rearrangement joins TRBV27 to TRBJ2-1, with 13 bases matching TRBD2. The CDR3 is 17 amino acids. V gave up 4 bases and J gave up 9 bases; unmatched junction bases: 12. The germline V gene encodes CDR1 MNHEY and CDR2 SMNVEV (reference sequence). CDR3 region: CASSSRTSGSLRSEQFF. The CDR3 DNA sequence: TGTGCCAGCAGTTCCCGGACTAGCGGGAGCCTACGTAGTGAGCAGTTCTTC.

This clonotype was seen ten or more times. The chain has TRBV3-1 and TRBJ1-1; no reliable D call. CDR1 and CDR2 (germline): LGHDT, YNNKEL (reference sequence). There are 14 residues in the CDR3. V lost 4 bases, J lost 5 bases, and 14 bases lay in between. The CDR3 nucleotides are TGTGCCAGCAGCCGCGGGGTGCAGGAGACTGAAGCTTTCTTT. This gives the protein CASSRGVQETEAFF.

A note on this clonotype: A single base separates this from a much larger clone, so it may be a read error. The chain couples TRBV27 to TRBJ2-7; TRBD2 agrees at 7 bases. CDR1 and CDR2 from the germline V gene are MNHEY and SMNVEV (reference sequence). The CDR3 is 17 residues long. The CDR3 here is CTSSRTGGSVKTYEQYF. The CDR3 DNA is TGTACCAGCAGCCGAACGGGAGGTAGCGTGAAAACCTACGAGCAGTACTTC.

In this sample, this clonotype turned up a few times. The chain recombines TRBV5-4 with TRBJ2-6; D is unresolved. The germline gives CDR1 SGHNT, CDR2 YYREEE (reference sequence). V lost 4 bases and J lost 1, with 9 bases in between. The CDR3 length is 15 residues. The CDR3 loop reads CASSPLKSGANVLTF. The DNA of the CDR3 is TGTGCCAGCAGCCCCCTAAAATCTGGGGCCAACGTCCTGACTTTC.

This clonotype was counted at least ten times. J is TRBJ2-1 and V is TRBV6-6, with a weak D call TRBD1 (6 bases). There are 14 residues in the CDR3. CDR1 MNHNY and CDR2 SVGAGI come from the germline V gene (reference sequence). V was pared by 10 bases and J by 4 bases, with 17 bases between. The CDR3 DNA reads TGTGCCACGCTCCCCGAAGGGGGTTACAATGAGCAGTTCTTC. It translates to CATLPEGGYNEQFF.

A few counts support this clonotype. The chain couples TRBV9 to TRBJ2-2; D call uncertain. The CDR3 is made up of 13 amino acids. Trimming removed 3 bases at V and 6 bases at J, with 9 bases between. Germline V CDR1 and CDR2: SGDLS, YYNGEE. The CDR3 DNA reads as TGTGCCAGCAGCGCCCCGGTCGCCGGGGAGCTGTTTTTT. Its protein product is CASSAPVAGELFF.

This clonotype was recorded at least ten times. The V and J genes are TRBV27 and TRBJ2-1, with D tentatively TRBD1 or TRBD2 (5 bases each). With 5 bases removed from V and 0 bases from J, the gap between germline ends came to 11 bases. This CDR3 spans 15 amino acids. Germline values: CDR1 MNHEY, CDR2 SMNVEV (reference sequence). This CDR3 is CASSLTGPSYNEQFF. The DNA for the CDR3 is TGTGCCAGCAGTCTAACGGGGCCCTCCTACAATGAGCAGTTCTTC.

This clonotype was seen repeatedly, ten times or more. The chain employs TRBV27 and TRBJ1-4; 9 positions agree with TRBD1. The CDR3 totals 15 residues. V shed 5 bases and J 10 bases; nucleotides not matched to a gene: 11. Germline V lookup: CDR1 MNHEY, CDR2 SMNVEV (reference sequence). The CDR3 loop reads CASSTTGGNYRKLFF. In nucleotides, the CDR3 is TGTGCCAGCAGTACAACAGGGGGCAACTACCGAAAACTGTTTTTT.

Many counts were recorded for this clonotype. The CDR3 DNA is TGCAGCGTTGAAGGTTTCCGGAGTAACTATGGCTACACCTTC. Translated: CSVEGFRSNYGYTF. The rearrangement joins TRBV29-1 to TRBJ1-2; no clear D. This CDR3 has 14 residues. Germline V lookup: CDR1 SQVTM, CDR2 ANQGSEA. Trimming shortened V by 1 base and J by 1 base, and 10 bases separated the two germline ends.

In this sample, this clonotype turned up many times. The chain has TRBV5-4 and TRBJ2-1, with a possible D match to TRBD1 (6 bases). This CDR3 is built from 15 residues. V was clipped by 5 bases and J by 0 bases, with 12 bases between them. The V gene's germline CDR1 is SGHNT and CDR2 YYREEE (reference sequence). CDR3 sequence reads: CASRRDTPSYNEQFF. CDR3 bases: TGTGCCAGCAGGAGGGACACTCCCTCCTACAATGAGCAGTTCTTC.

This clonotype was observed many times. V is TRBV7-2 and J is TRBJ1-1; D remains ambiguous. Germline V CDR1 and CDR2: SGHTA, FQGNSA. Trimming left V 3 bases short and J 1 base short, with 18 bases between. This CDR3 has 17 residues. The CDR3: CASSFGLPRFRNTEAFF. DNA of the CDR3: TGTGCCAGCAGCTTCGGACTTCCTCGGTTTCGGAACACTGAAGCTTTCTTT.

The rearrangement links TRBV6-5 to TRBJ2-7; possibly TRBD1 for D (5 bases). CDR3 size: 13 residues. CDR1 and CDR2 from the germline V gene are MNHEY and SVGAGI. V was trimmed by 5 bases and J by 7 bases, leaving 15 bases between them. The CDR3 sequence: CASSPPQGREQYF. For the CDR3, the DNA is TGTGCCAGCAGTCCGCCGCAGGGTAGAGAGCAGTACTTC.

The chain uses TRBV6-1 and TRBJ2-1; D gene unclear. V was trimmed by 3 bases and J by 4 bases, leaving 4 bases between them. CDR1 is MNHNS and CDR2 is SASEGT in the germline V gene. This CDR3 has 12 residues. The CDR3 DNA reads TGTGCCAGCAGTGACAAGTACAATGAGCAGTTCTTC. It yields the protein CASSDKYNEQFF.

CDR3 amino acids: CASSGTAGGYTF. In nucleotides, the CDR3 is TGTGCCAGCAGTGGTACAGCGGGAGGCTACACCTTC. This chain joins TRBV25-1 and TRBJ1-2; D gene ambiguous. The CDR3 covers 12 residues. Trimming took off 4 bases at V and 8 bases at J, with 11 bases between the two ends. From germline, CDR1 is MGHDK and CDR2 SYGVNS.

This chain connects TRBV4-1 to TRBJ1-6, with D possibly being TRBD1 (5 bases). Germline V gives CDR1 MGHRA, CDR2 YSYEKL. V lost 1 base to trimming and J lost 4 bases, with 11 bases between them. The CDR3 is made up of 16 amino acids. CDR3 DNA sequence: TGCGCCAGCAGCCAAGTGGGGGAGGGGTATAATTCACCCCTCCACTTT. It codes for CASSQVGEGYNSPLHF.

Only a few counts were recorded for this clonotype. V and J are TRBV11-1 and TRBJ2-6, with TRBD1 matching 8 bases. V was clipped by 5 bases and J by 2 bases; unmatched bases: 11. Germline V CDR1 and CDR2: SGHAT, FQDESV (reference sequence). The CDR3 runs to 18 residues. The CDR3 DNA is TGTGCCAGCAGCCGCCGGGACAGGCTTTTGCCTGGGGCCAACGTCCTGACTTTC. Its protein product is CASSRRDRLLPGANVLTF.

This sequence joins TRBV11-1 and TRBJ2-1; weak D call: TRBD2 (5 bases). The CDR3 consists of 13 residues. Trimming took 6 bases from V and 8 from J, leaving 14 bases between them. Germline V lookup: CDR1 SGHAT, CDR2 FQDESV (reference sequence). CDR3 in amino acids: CASRSGFGDEQFF. The CDR3 DNA reads TGTGCCAGCAGATCTGGGTTCGGGGATGAGCAGTTCTTC.

There are many counts of this clonotype. An end of the junction does not agree with germline; a read error may underlie this. The CDR3 DNA is TGCAGCGTGGAAGTAGGGGGCGGCAATCAGCCCCAGCATTTT. Protein: CSVEVGGGNQPQHF. This sequence joins TRBV29-1 and TRBJ1-5; 7 bases fit TRBD1. CDR3 length: 14 amino acids. CDR1 SQVTM and CDR2 ANQGSEA come from the germline V gene.

This clonotype was found many times. This chain links TRBV18 with TRBJ2-7; 10 positions agree with TRBD1. The CDR3 length is 16 residues. Trimming at V came to 2 bases and at J to 6 bases, leaving 10 bases not matched to a gene. Germline CDR1 is KGHSH and CDR2 is LQKENI. In DNA form, the CDR3 reads TGTGCCAGCTCACCAATGACAGGGGGCTACGGGGTCGAGCAGTACTTC. The encoded protein is CASSPMTGGYGVEQYF. The whole variable domain, remainder taken from reference TRBV18 and TRBJ2-7, is NAGVMQNPRHLVRRRGQEARLRCSPMKGHSHVYWYRQLPEEGLKFMVYLQKENIIDESGMPKERFSAEFPKEGPSILRIQQVVRGDSAAYFCASSPMTGGYGVEQYFGPGTRLTVT.

This clonotype was detected only once. This may be a read error, as it is one base from a much larger clone. The J gene is TRBJ1-3, the V gene TRBV12-3 or TRBV12-4, with 7 nucleotides matching TRBD1. This CDR3 is 15 amino acids long. With V trimmed by 2 bases and J by 9 bases, 10 bases remained unmatched. The CDR3 DNA sequence: TGTGCCAGCAGTTTATACGGGACAGTGAACGCCACCATATATTTT. Protein: CASSLYGTVNATIYF.

A word on this clonotype: This may stem from a read error, because a much larger clone lies one nucleotide away. The rearrangement links TRBV18 to TRBJ2-7, with D possibly matching TRBD1 (6 bases). Germline CDR1 is KGHSH and CDR2 is LQKENI. This CDR3 comprises 14 residues. The CDR3, as DNA: TGTGCCAGCTCACGTAACAGGGAATTGAGCGAGCGGTACTTC. It encodes CASSRNRELSERYF.

This clonotype was seen more than once but under ten times. The rearrangement uses TRBV2 and TRBJ2-7; D gene ambiguous. Germline V lookup: CDR1 SNHLY, CDR2 FYNNEI. The V end lost 6 bases, the J end lost 5 bases, and 11 bases lay between the germline ends. The CDR3 totals 12 residues. The CDR3 reads CASRPHGHEQYF. The CDR3 bases are TGTGCCAGCAGGCCCCACGGGCACGAGCAGTACTTC.

This clonotype was detected many times. This chain links TRBV7-9 with TRBJ2-3, with TRBD2 identical over 8 bases. Germline values: CDR1 SEHNR, CDR2 FQNEAQ (reference sequence). V lost 5 bases, J lost 5 bases, and 9 bases stayed unmatched. The CDR3 is made up of 15 amino acids. CDR3: CASSPPGLGRDTQYF. In DNA, the CDR3 is TGTGCCAGCAGCCCTCCGGGACTAGGGAGAGATACGCAGTATTTT. Full variable domain (remainder filled in from reference TRBV7-9 and TRBJ2-3): DTGVSQNPRHKITKRGQNVTFRCDPISEHNRLYWYRQTLGQGPEFLTYFQNEAQLEKSRLLSDRFSAERPKGSFSTLEIQRTEQGDSAMYLCASSPPGLGRDTQYFGPGTRLTVL.